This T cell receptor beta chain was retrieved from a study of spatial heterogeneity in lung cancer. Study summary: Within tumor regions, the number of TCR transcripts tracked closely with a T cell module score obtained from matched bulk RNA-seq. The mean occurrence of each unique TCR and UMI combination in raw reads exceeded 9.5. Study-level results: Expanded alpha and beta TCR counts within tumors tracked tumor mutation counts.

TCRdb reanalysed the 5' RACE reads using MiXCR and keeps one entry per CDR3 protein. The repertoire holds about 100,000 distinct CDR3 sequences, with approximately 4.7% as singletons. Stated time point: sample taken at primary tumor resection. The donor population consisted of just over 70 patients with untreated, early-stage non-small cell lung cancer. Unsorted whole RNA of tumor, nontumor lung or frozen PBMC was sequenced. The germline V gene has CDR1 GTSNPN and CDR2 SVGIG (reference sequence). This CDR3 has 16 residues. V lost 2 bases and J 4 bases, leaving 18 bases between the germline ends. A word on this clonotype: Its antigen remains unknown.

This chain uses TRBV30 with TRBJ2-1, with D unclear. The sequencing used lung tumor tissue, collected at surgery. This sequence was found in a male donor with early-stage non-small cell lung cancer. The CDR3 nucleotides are TGTGCCTGGAGTCCTTCTTTGTGGGCCCGGTACAATGAGCAGTTCTTC. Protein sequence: CAWSPSLWARYNEQFF.